The sequence of this T cell receptor (beta chain) was determined in a study of CD8 T cells in Susac syndrome. Germline CDR1 reads MGHRA; CDR2 reads YSYEKL. The CDR3 has 14 residues. Trimming stripped 1 base from V and 1 base from J, with 7 bases between. Random hexamers were used to reverse transcribe an amount of about 0.45 to 1 ug RNA. TCRdb called the immunoSEQ multiplex PCR reads again in MiXCR, with one record for every CDR3 protein. The sample yields about 70,000 distinct CDR3 sequences, 96% seen once. The chain has TRBV4-1 and TRBJ1-1; D gene ambiguous. Sequencing input: CD4+ T cells from PBMCs. The sequence was collected from a human donor with multiple sclerosis. CDR3 sequence reads: CASSQGVWNTEAFF. The DNA of the CDR3 is TGCGCCAGCAGCCAAGGGGTTTGGAACACTGAAGCTTTCTTT.